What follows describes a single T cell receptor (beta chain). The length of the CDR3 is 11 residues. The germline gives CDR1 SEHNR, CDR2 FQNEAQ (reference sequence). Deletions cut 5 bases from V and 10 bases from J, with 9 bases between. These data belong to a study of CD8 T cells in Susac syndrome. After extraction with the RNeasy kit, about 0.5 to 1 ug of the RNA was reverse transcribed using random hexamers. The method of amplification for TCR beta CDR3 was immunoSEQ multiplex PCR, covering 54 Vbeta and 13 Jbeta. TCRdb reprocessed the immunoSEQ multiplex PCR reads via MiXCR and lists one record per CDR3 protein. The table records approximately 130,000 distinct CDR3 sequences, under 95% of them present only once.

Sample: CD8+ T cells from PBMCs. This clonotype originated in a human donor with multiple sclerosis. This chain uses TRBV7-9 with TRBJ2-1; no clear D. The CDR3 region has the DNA TGTGCCAGCAGCGCTAGTCCGGAGCAGTTCTTC. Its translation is CASSASPEQFF.